This T cell receptor beta chain was sequenced during a study of blood T cells in healthy people across ages. The CDR3 is 16 residues long. Germline loops: CDR1 SGHVS, CDR2 FNYEAQ. PBMCs numbering at least 6 million were isolated per sample. The extraction recovered at least 5 micrograms of total RNA per sample. A second PCR of roughly 7 to 11 cycles used a sample-barcoded 5' primer and a J-beta primer mix. A minimum of 3 million CDR3-containing paired-end reads was obtained for each sample. TCRdb recomputed calls from the 5' RACE reads with MiXCR, one row per CDR3 protein. This table has roughly 720,000 distinct CDR3 sequences, 40% to 65% appearing once.

The clonotype was recovered from a man older than 75 in good health. The V gene is TRBV7-6, the J gene TRBJ2-1; D may be TRBD1 (5 bases). The J call may be incorrect, as the DNA end agrees better with TRBJ2-7. Sequenced: blood. The CDR3 bases are TGTGCCAGCAGCTCACCGTACAGGAAATCCTACAATGAGCAGTACTTC. It translates to CASSSPYRKSYNEQYF.